Below, 29 T cell receptor beta chains from the same sample are listed, as sequenced in a study of regulatory T cells in long-lasting Graves disease. Time point specified: newly diagnosed GD, antithyroid drugs for less than 3 months. RNA from PBMCs was the source of the TCR library. Relying on iRepertoire HTBI primers and Arm-PCR of CDR3 regions, the team built TCR beta libraries. TCRdb re-called the multiplex PCR reads with MiXCR, one entry per CDR3 protein. The table has around 230,000 distinct CDR3 sequences, about 18% seen once. Sequenced material: peripheral blood mononuclear cells (PBMCs), taken at new diagnosis, from a patient treated with antithyroid drugs. The receptors stem from a female donor with Graves disease.

This clonotype was observed many times. V and J are TRBV6-1 and TRBJ2-7; TRBD1 matches 9 bases. CDR1 and CDR2 (germline): MNHNS, SASEGT. The CDR3 covers 15 residues. V shed 6 bases, J shed 0 bases, and the junction held 6 bases outside the gene matches. In DNA, the CDR3 is TGTGCCAGCAGGGAGGGACAGGGAGACTCCTACGAGCAGTACTTC. Translation gives CASREGQGDSYEQYF.

In this sample, this clonotype turned up many times. A read error is the likely source, as a far larger clone sits one nucleotide away. This sequence joins TRBV9 and TRBJ2-5, with D perhaps TRBD2 (6 bases). The CDR3 covers 13 residues. The germline CDR1 and CDR2 sequences are SGDLS and YYNGEE. Trimming pared 5 bases from V and 2 bases from J, leaving 10 bases between. CDR3 nucleotide sequence: TGTGCCAGCAGTGCGGGGCAGCAAGAGACCCAGTACTTC. Protein sequence: CASSAGQQETQYF.

In its sample, this clonotype was seen many times. The chain combines TRBV5-6 with TRBJ1-1; no definite D call. The germline V gene has CDR1 SGHDT and CDR2 YYEEEE. The V end lost 0 bases, the J end lost 2 bases, and 11 bases lay between the germline ends. This CDR3 comprises 15 residues. CDR3 sequence (DNA): TGTGCCAGCAGCTTGGCTCCGCAAGGTAACACTGAAGCTTTCTTT. This encodes CASSLAPQGNTEAFF. Full variable domain (outside the CDR3, taken from reference TRBV5-6 and TRBJ1-1): DAGVTQSPTHLIKTRGQQVTLRCSPKSGHDTVSWYQQALGQGPQFIFQYYEEEERQRGNFPDRFSGHQFPNYSSELNVNALLLGDSALYLCASSLAPQGNTEAFFGQGTRLTVV.

This clonotype was observed at least ten times. A clone one base away is much larger, so this may be a read error. The chain employs TRBV12-3 or TRBV12-4 and TRBJ1-4; a possible D gene is TRBD1 (5 bases). The CDR3 has 13 residues. This CDR3 is CASSLGGAEKLLF. CDR3 bases: TGTGCCAGCAGTTTAGGCGGGGCGGAAAAACTGCTTTTT.

This clonotype was seen at least ten times. The J gene is TRBJ2-7, the V gene TRBV28, with 16 nucleotides matching TRBD2. V trimming: 8 bases; J trimming: 0 bases; junction bases outside the gene matches: 7. Looked up from germline, CDR1 is MDHEN and CDR2 is SYDVKM. The CDR3 has 17 amino acids. The CDR3 bases are TGTGCCAGCGAAGCCGGGACTAGCGGGAGGGTCTCCTACGAGCAGTACTTC. Its translation is CASEAGTSGRVSYEQYF.

This clonotype showed up many times. This sequence joins TRBV28 and TRBJ2-1, with D possibly matching TRBD2 (5 bases). Looked up from germline, CDR1 is MDHEN and CDR2 is SYDVKM. V lost 4 bases and J lost 3, with 19 bases in between. The CDR3 is 17 amino acids. CDR3 nucleotide sequence: TGTGCCAGCAGTTGGGGAAAAACCGAGGGAGACTACAATGAGCAGTTCTTC. Translating it yields CASSWGKTEGDYNEQFF.

This clonotype has at least ten counts. The chain links TRBV2 to TRBJ2-7; 12 bases are shared with TRBD1. V was clipped by 7 bases and J by 7 bases; unmatched bases: 11. Germline CDR1 reads SNHLY; CDR2 reads FYNNEI. The CDR3 spans 15 residues. DNA for the CDR3: TGTGCCAGCATCACCTCGGGACAGGGGGCTGAAGAGCAGTACTTC. Translating it yields CASITSGQGAEEQYF.

This clonotype occurred many times. CDR3 DNA: TGTGCCAGCAGTTCCCAGGGAACTAATGAAAAACTGTTTTTT. It is translated as CASSSQGTNEKLFF. The V and J genes are TRBV6-5 and TRBJ1-4, with D tentatively TRBD1 (5 bases). CDR1 is MNHEY, CDR2 SVGAGI, per germline. Trimming stripped 4 bases from V and 1 base from J, with 7 bases between. The CDR3 runs 14 residues.

This clonotype was seen at least ten times. The chain carries TRBV7-2 and TRBJ2-3; D is ambiguous. CDR3 length: 14 residues. The ends were cut back, 1 base at V and 1 base at J, with 6 bases in the middle. Germline-derived CDR1 and CDR2 are SGHTA and FQGNSA. The CDR3 loop is CASSLGPRTDTQYF. DNA for the CDR3: TGTGCCAGCAGCTTAGGTCCGCGCACAGATACGCAGTATTTT.

This clonotype occurred many times. The chain uses TRBV6-2 or TRBV6-3 and TRBJ2-3, with 7 bases aligning to TRBD1. Trimming at V came to 6 bases and at J to 1 base, leaving 7 bases not matched to a gene. The V gene's germline CDR1 is MNHEY and CDR2 SVGEGT. The CDR3 covers 15 residues. The DNA of the CDR3 is TGTGCCAGCAGCGACAGGGAAAAGGGCACAGATACGCAGTATTTT. Translation gives CASSDREKGTDTQYF.

Concerning this clonotype: This may come from a read error, since a much larger clone is one base off. This is likely a read error, given that the CDR3 carries no conserved phenylalanine or tryptophan at its end. The chain employs TRBV11-2 and TRBJ2-1; weak D call: TRBD2 (5 bases). CDR1 is SGHAT and CDR2 is FQNNGV in the germline V gene. The CDR3 has 13 amino acids. Trimming pared 5 bases from V and 9 bases from J, leaving 14 bases between. DNA for the CDR3: TGTGCCAGCAGCCCCCGGGATTTCAGTGAGCAGTTCTCC. It translates to CASSPRDFSEQFS.

This clonotype was detected ten times or more. The chain links TRBV5-4 to TRBJ2-2, with unresolved D. Germline V gene lookup returns CDR1 SGHNT and CDR2 YYREEE (reference sequence). The CDR3 is 17 amino acids. Trimming removed 1 base at V and 4 bases at J, with 17 bases between. The CDR3 region is CASSLFPGVSTTGELFF. DNA for the CDR3: TGTGCCAGCAGCTTGTTTCCTGGCGTTTCAACCACCGGGGAGCTGTTTTTT.

This clonotype was seen at least ten times. The chain is built from TRBV12-3 or TRBV12-4 and TRBJ1-1; D not resolved. Trimming left V 4 bases short and J 10 bases short, with 13 bases between. This CDR3 has 12 residues. CDR3 in amino acids: CASSYPPSAAFF. Written as DNA, the CDR3 is TGTGCCAGCAGTTATCCACCATCGGCAGCTTTCTTT.

In its sample, this clonotype was seen many times. CDR3 DNA sequence: TGTGCCACCAGCGTCAGTGATGAAAAACTGTTTTTT. It is translated as CATSVSDEKLFF. The rearrangement links TRBV15 to TRBJ1-4; no firm D call. There are 12 residues in the CDR3. V lost 5 bases, J lost 6 bases, and 7 bases lay in between. Looked up from germline, CDR1 is LNHNV and CDR2 is YYDKDF (reference sequence).

This clonotype was found many times. The chain employs TRBV12-3 or TRBV12-4 and TRBJ2-7, with D tentatively TRBD2 (6 bases). Trimming took off 5 bases at V and 4 bases at J, with 21 bases between the two ends. The CDR3 length is 16 residues. This chain's CDR3 is CASSDGTYRRAYEQYF. DNA of the CDR3: TGTGCCAGCAGTGATGGGACGTACAGGAGGGCATACGAGCAGTACTTC.

The table lists this clonotype with many counts. The chain uses TRBV12-3 or TRBV12-4 and TRBJ2-3, with D maybe TRBD1 (7 bases). Deletions cut 11 bases from V and 2 bases from J, with 20 bases between. The CDR3 runs 15 residues. The CDR3 DNA follows: TGTGCCTCGGGGGCGACAGGGATATTCACAGATACGCAGTATTTT. Encoded protein: CASGATGIFTDTQYF.

Only a few counts were recorded for this clonotype. This chain uses TRBV7-2 with TRBJ2-2; D not resolved. Germline V gene lookup returns CDR1 SGHTA and CDR2 FQGNSA. The CDR3 consists of 14 residues. V was trimmed by 2 bases and J by 8 bases, leaving 12 bases between them. CDR3 nucleotide sequence: TGTGCCAGCAGCTTAATTACCCAAGGAGGGGAGCTGTTTTTT. Its translation: CASSLITQGGELFF.

This clonotype was counted at least ten times. The rearrangement joins TRBV19 to TRBJ1-2; 9 nucleotides line up with TRBD1. The CDR3 is made up of 15 amino acids. V dropped 6 bases and J dropped 0; count of bases not matched to a gene: 5. Germline CDR1 LNHDA, CDR2 SQIVND (reference sequence). The DNA for the CDR3 is TGTGCCAGTAGCCCCCGACAGGGGGCTAACTATGGCTACACCTTC. It specifies CASSPRQGANYGYTF. The full variable domain, its missing parts supplied by reference TRBV19 and TRBJ1-2, is DGGITQSPKYLFRKEGQNVTLSCEQNLNHDAMYWYRQDPGQGLRLIYYSQIVNDFQKGDIAEGYSVSREKKESFPLTVTSAQKNPTAFYLCASSPRQGANYGYTFGSGTRLTVV.

This clonotype was recorded a few times. In DNA, the CDR3 is TGCAGTGCTAGCCCCACCGGGGGACTAGCCGTAAAGGAGACCCAGTACTTC. Protein: CSASPTGGLAVKETQYF. This chain uses TRBV20-1 with TRBJ2-5, with 9 bases lining up with TRBD2. CDR1 is DFQATT and CDR2 is SNEGSKA in the germline V gene (reference sequence). The ends lost 3 bases at V and 5 bases at J; junction bases unmatched: 16. The CDR3 is made up of 17 amino acids.

This clonotype came up a few times. This may be a read error, as it is one base from a much larger clone. The CDR3 here is CASSERTEGSWEQFF. The CDR3 DNA is TGTGCCAGCAGTGAGCGGACAGAGGGATCTTGGGAGCAGTTCTTC. The chain combines TRBV6-1 with TRBJ2-1, with a weak D call TRBD1 (6 bases). Trimming removed 3 bases at V and 10 bases at J, with 19 bases between. The CDR3 spans 15 residues. Germline V gene sequence: CDR1 MNHNS, CDR2 SASEGT.

At least ten counts were recorded for this clonotype. The chain links TRBV27 to TRBJ2-1, with 10 bases fitting TRBD2. The trim removed 2 bases at V and 8 bases at J, leaving 9 bases unmatched. Germline V gene data show CDR1 as MNHEY and CDR2 as SMNVEV (reference sequence). The CDR3 is 16 residues long. The CDR3 region is CASSLRTSGGRHEQFF. In DNA, the CDR3 is TGTGCCAGCAGTTTAAGGACTAGCGGAGGGAGGCATGAGCAGTTCTTC.

This clonotype was counted at least ten times. The chain carries TRBV25-1 and TRBJ2-7, with D unresolved. Trimming stripped 3 bases from V and 6 bases from J, with 9 bases between. Germline-derived CDR1 and CDR2 are MGHDK and SYGVNS. There are 12 residues in the CDR3. As DNA, the CDR3 is TGTGCCAGCAGTGATTTGTGGGGCGAGCAGTACTTC. The encoded protein is CASSDLWGEQYF.

This rearrangement joins TRBV12-3 or TRBV12-4 to TRBJ2-1; D is unresolved. The V end was cut by 6 bases, the J end by 2 bases, with 11 bases between. This CDR3 contains 14 residues. This chain's CDR3 is CASSLPATYNEQFF. The DNA for the CDR3 is TGTGCCAGCAGCCTCCCGGCTACCTACAATGAGCAGTTCTTC.

V usage is TRBV2 and J usage is TRBJ2-3; a possible D gene is TRBD2 (6 bases). This CDR3 comprises 16 residues. Germline CDR1 reads SNHLY; CDR2 reads FYNNEI. V was trimmed by 1 base and J by 3 bases, leaving 14 bases between them. The CDR3 loop reads CASSEDAGISTDTQYF. CDR3 coding DNA: TGTGCCAGCAGTGAAGATGCGGGAATCTCGACAGATACGCAGTATTTT. Looking up the rest from reference TRBV2 and TRBJ2-3 gives the full variable domain: EPEVTQTPSHQVTQMGQEVILRCVPISNHLYFYWYRQILGQKVEFLVSFYNNEISEKSEIFDDQFSVERPDGSNFTLKIRSTKLEDSAMYFCASSEDAGISTDTQYFGPGTRLTVL.

This clonotype has a count of ten or more. The chain carries TRBV27 and TRBJ2-1; a possible D gene is TRBD2 (5 bases). This CDR3 is 16 amino acids long. The V end was cut by 2 bases, the J end by 5 bases, with 16 bases between. CDR1 is MNHEY, CDR2 SMNVEV, per germline (reference sequence). The DNA for the CDR3 is TGTGCCAGCAGTTTAGGACTGTCTCAGTACAACAATGAGCAGTTCTTC. Residues: CASSLGLSQYNNEQFF.

This clonotype was recorded many times. CDR3 sequence reads: CAVGLADNEQFF. CDR3 coding DNA: TGTGCCGTTGGGCTAGCGGACAATGAGCAGTTCTTC. The V gene is TRBV6-4, the J gene TRBJ2-1; 7 nucleotides align to TRBD2. The germline CDR1 and CDR2 sequences are MRHNA and SNTAGT. Trimming removed 11 bases from V and 5 bases from J; junction bases left unmatched: 6. CDR3 length equals 12 residues.

This clonotype was seen at least ten times. The V gene is TRBV2, the J gene TRBJ1-5; possibly TRBD1 for D (5 bases). The CDR3 contains 18 residues. Germline loops: CDR1 SNHLY, CDR2 FYNNEI. Trimming shortened V by 3 bases and J by 4 bases, and 22 bases separated the two germline ends. CDR3 nucleotides: TGTGCCAGCAGTGACCCGGGACTTCTTTCCCGGGGGAATCAGCCCCAGCATTTT. It specifies CASSDPGLLSRGNQPQHF. Combining the CDR3 with reference TRBV2 and TRBJ1-5 gives the whole variable domain EPEVTQTPSHQVTQMGQEVILRCVPISNHLYFYWYRQILGQKVEFLVSFYNNEISEKSEIFDDQFSVERPDGSNFTLKIRSTKLEDSAMYFCASSDPGLLSRGNQPQHFGDGTRLSIL.

Ten or more counts support this clonotype. The chain links TRBV9 to TRBJ1-2; D perhaps matches TRBD1 (5 bases). The CDR3 covers 14 residues. V lost 3 bases, J lost 2 bases, and 11 bases lay in between. Germline CDR1 and CDR2: SGDLS and YYNGEE. The CDR3 loop is CASSGQIGNYGYTF. CDR3 coding DNA: TGTGCCAGCAGCGGACAGATTGGAAACTATGGCTACACCTTC. Variable domain in full (rest from reference TRBV9 and TRBJ1-2): DSGVTQTPKHLITATGQRVTLRCSPRSGDLSVYWYQQSLDQGLQFLIQYYNGEERAKGNILERFSAQQFPDLHSELNLSSLELGDSALYFCASSGQIGNYGYTFGSGTRLTVV.

In this sample, this clonotype turned up many times. J is TRBJ2-3 and V is TRBV20-1; possibly TRBD1 for D (5 bases). CDR3 length: 16 amino acids. The germline V gene has CDR1 DFQATT and CDR2 SNEGSKA (reference sequence). V lost 3 bases and J 0 bases, leaving 16 bases between the germline ends. The CDR3 region is CSASPGAILSTDTQYF. The CDR3 nucleotides read TGCAGTGCTAGTCCTGGGGCTATCCTTAGCACAGATACGCAGTATTTT.